This TCR beta chain was identified in a study of PD-1 blockade in classical Hodgkin lymphoma. Noted time point: cycle 4 day 1 (C4D1), after 5 to 7 weeks of nivolumab. Brentuximab vedotin exposure varied among the patients, all of whom had relapsed after autologous stem cell transplantation. Clones were sequenced by immunoSEQ multiplex PCR, and TCRdb holds only the in-frame ones, with some missing. The repertoire holds under 25,000 clones, with 76% as singletons. The source material was peripheral blood mononuclear cells (PBMCs), sampled before the fourth cycle of nivolumab. The TCR originated in a human donor with classical Hodgkin lymphoma.

In nucleotides, the CDR3 is TGTGCCAGCAGGCGCAGCTCGAACACCGGGGAGCTGTTTTTT. This gives the protein CASRRSSNTGELFF. The J gene is TRBJ2-2, the V gene TRBV2; the D is unclear. The V gene lost 6 bases and the J gene lost 0 bases, with 8 bases spanning the gap. The CDR3 contains 14 residues. Germline CDR1 and CDR2: SNHLY and FYNNEI.